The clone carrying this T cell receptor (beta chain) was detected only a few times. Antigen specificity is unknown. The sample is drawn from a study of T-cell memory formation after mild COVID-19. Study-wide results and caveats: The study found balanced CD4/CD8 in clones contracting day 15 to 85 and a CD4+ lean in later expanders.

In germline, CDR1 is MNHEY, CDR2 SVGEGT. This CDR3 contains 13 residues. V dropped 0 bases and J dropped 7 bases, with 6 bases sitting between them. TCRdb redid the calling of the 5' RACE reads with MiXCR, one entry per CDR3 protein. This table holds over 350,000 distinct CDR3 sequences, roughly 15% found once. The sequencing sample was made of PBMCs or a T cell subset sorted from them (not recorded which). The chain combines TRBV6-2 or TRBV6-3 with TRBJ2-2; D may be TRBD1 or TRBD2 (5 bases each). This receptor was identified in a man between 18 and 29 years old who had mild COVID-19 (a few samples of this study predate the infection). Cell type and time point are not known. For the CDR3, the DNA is TGTGCCAGCAGTTACTCGGGGGACGGGGAGCTGTTTTTT. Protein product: CASSYSGDGELFF.